The next 7 T cell receptor beta chains were all read from a single sample in a study of T cell changes during pregnancy in multiple sclerosis. Libraries were prepared by immunoSEQ multiplex PCR; TCRdb keeps only in-frame clonotypes and omits some of them. The sample lists 30,000 to 40,000 clones; 88% were seen once. Specimen: CD8+ T cells from peripheral blood mononuclear cells, collected in the third trimester of pregnancy. The receptors come from a female donor with multiple sclerosis, enrolled in a pregnancy study.

CDR3 in DNA: TGTGCCAGCAGCTCCCGACAGGGGGCATTAGAGCAGTACTTC. Its protein product is CASSSRQGALEQYF. This chain joins TRBV5-6 and TRBJ2-7; TRBD1 aligns across 10 bases. The germline gives CDR1 SGHDT, CDR2 YYEEEE. The CDR3 contains 14 residues. V shed 3 bases, J shed 7 bases, and the junction held 7 bases outside the gene matches.

There are a few counts of this clone. This chain links TRBV6-4 with TRBJ2-3; tentative D call: TRBD2 (6 bases). The CDR3 covers 14 residues. Germline values: CDR1 MRHNA, CDR2 SNTAGT. The V end lost 3 bases, the J end lost 2 bases, and 9 bases lay between the germline ends. Here the CDR3 reads CASSERGITDTQYF. Written as DNA, the CDR3 is TGTGCCAGCAGTGAGCGGGGTATCACAGATACGCAGTATTTT.

The DNA of the CDR3 is TGTGCCAGCAGTGACATCTATGGCTACACCTTC. The encoded protein is CASSDIYGYTF. The chain recombines TRBV2 with TRBJ1-2, with D unclear. The CDR3 loop spans 11 amino acids. V lost 3 bases and J lost 4, with 3 bases in between. Germline V CDR1 and CDR2: SNHLY, FYNNEI.

The rearrangement joins TRBV19 to TRBJ2-3; no clear D. The CDR3 has 15 residues. Trimming cost V 5 bases and J 0 bases, with 12 bases left between them. CDR1 and CDR2 (germline): LNHDA, SQIVND (reference sequence). Here the CDR3 reads CASSYLAASTDTQYF. The CDR3 DNA reads TGTGCCAGTAGTTACCTGGCGGCAAGCACAGATACGCAGTATTTT.

The rearrangement uses TRBV2 and TRBJ1-1; 12 bases are a match to TRBD1. CDR3 length: 14 amino acids. The V gene end was trimmed by 6 bases and the J gene end by 6 bases; junction bases not matched to a gene: 5. Per the germline V gene, CDR1 is SNHLY and CDR2 is FYNNEI. The CDR3 region is CASRLGQGAPEAFF. The CDR3 DNA sequence: TGTGCCAGCAGGTTGGGACAGGGGGCCCCTGAAGCTTTCTTT.

The chain uses TRBV28 and TRBJ1-1; a possible D gene is TRBD1 (6 bases). The germline gives CDR1 MDHEN, CDR2 SYDVKM. The V gene lost 7 bases and the J gene lost 6 bases, with 12 bases spanning the gap. The CDR3 covers 12 residues. The chain's CDR3 is CASTPGAPEAFF. CDR3 coding DNA: TGTGCCAGCACCCCAGGGGCCCCTGAAGCTTTCTTT.

This clone was counted once. The chain recombines TRBV19 with TRBJ1-5; 11 bases line up with TRBD1. Germline CDR1 and CDR2: LNHDA and SQIVND (reference sequence). The V segment lost 9 bases and the J segment 4 bases; nucleotides outside the gene matches: 11. CDR3 length: 16 residues. The CDR3, as DNA: TGTGCCAGCCGTCGCCGGGACAGGGGGGAGAATCAGCCCCAGCATTTT. This sequence encodes CASRRRDRGENQPQHF.